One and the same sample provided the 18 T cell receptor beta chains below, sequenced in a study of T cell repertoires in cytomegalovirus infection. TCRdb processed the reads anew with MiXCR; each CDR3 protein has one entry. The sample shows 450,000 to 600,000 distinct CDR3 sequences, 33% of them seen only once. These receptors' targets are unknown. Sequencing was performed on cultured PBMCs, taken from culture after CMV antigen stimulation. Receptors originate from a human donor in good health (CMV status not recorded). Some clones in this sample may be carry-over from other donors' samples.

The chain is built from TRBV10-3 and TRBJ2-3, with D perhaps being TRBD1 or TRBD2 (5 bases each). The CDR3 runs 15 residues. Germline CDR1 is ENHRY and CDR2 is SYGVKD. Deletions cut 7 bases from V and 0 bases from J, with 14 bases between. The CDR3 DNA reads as TGTGCCATCAAAAGGGGCAGGGACAGCACAGATACGCAGTATTTT. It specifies CAIKRGRDSTDTQYF.

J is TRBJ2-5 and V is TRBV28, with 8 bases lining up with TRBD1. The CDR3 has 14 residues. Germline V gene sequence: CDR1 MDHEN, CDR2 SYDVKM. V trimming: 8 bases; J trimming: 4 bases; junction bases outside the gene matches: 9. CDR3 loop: CASGKAQGGETQYF. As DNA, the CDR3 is TGTGCCAGCGGAAAAGCACAGGGGGGAGAGACCCAGTACTTC.

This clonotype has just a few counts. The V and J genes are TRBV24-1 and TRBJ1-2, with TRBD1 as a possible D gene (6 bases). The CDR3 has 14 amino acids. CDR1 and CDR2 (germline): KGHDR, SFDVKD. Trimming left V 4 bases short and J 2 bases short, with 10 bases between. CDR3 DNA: TGTGCCACCAGTGAGGCGGGGGCAAACTATGGCTACACCTTC. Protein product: CATSEAGANYGYTF.

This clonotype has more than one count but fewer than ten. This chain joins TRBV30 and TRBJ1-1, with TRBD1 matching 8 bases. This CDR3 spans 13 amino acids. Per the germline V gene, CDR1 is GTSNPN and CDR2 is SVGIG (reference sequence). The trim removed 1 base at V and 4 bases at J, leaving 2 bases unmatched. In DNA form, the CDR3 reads TGTGCCTGGAGTGGACAGGGGACCACTGAAGCTTTCTTT. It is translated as CAWSGQGTTEAFF.

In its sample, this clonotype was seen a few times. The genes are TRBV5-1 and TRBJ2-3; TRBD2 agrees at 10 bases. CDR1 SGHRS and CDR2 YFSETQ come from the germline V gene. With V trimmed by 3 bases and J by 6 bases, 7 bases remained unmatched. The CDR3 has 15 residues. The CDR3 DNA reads TGCGCCAGCAGCTCTCTAGCGGGAGTAATGGATACGCAGTATTTT. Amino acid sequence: CASSSLAGVMDTQYF.

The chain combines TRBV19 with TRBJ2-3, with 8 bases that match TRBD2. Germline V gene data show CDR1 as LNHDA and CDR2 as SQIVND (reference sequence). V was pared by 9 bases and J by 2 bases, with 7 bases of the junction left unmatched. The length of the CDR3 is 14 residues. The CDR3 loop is CASRVAGSTDTQYF. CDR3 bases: TGTGCCAGCCGTGTAGCGGGATCCACAGATACGCAGTATTTT.

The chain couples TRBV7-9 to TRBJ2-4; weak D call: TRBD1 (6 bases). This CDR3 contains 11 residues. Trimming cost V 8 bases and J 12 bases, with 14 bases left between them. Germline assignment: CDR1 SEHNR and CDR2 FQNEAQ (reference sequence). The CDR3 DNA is TGTGCCAGCCGGTCCCTGGGGGCTCAGTACTTC. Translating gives CASRSLGAQYF. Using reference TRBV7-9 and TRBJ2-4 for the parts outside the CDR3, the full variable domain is DTGVSQNPRHKITKRGQNVTFRCDPISEHNRLYWYRQTLGQGPEFLTYFQNEAQLEKSRLLSDRFSAERPKGSFSTLEIQRTEQGDSAMYLCASRSLGAQYFGAGTRLSVL.

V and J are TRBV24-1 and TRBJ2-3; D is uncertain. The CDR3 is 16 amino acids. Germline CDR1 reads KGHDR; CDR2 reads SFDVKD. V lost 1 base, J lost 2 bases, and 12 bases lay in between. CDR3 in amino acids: CATSDFTPTSTDTQYF. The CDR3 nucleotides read TGTGCCACCAGTGATTTCACCCCTACCTCCACAGATACGCAGTATTTT.

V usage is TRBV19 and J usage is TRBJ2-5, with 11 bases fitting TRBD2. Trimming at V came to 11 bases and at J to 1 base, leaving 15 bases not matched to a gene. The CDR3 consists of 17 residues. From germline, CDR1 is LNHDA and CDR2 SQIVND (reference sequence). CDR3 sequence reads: CACSSFLAGGRQETQYF. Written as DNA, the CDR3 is TGTGCCTGTTCCAGTTTCCTAGCGGGAGGCCGCCAAGAGACCCAGTACTTC. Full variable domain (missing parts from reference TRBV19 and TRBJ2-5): DGGITQSPKYLFRKEGQNVTLSCEQNLNHDAMYWYRQDPGQGLRLIYYSQIVNDFQKGDIAEGYSVSREKKESFPLTVTSAQKNPTAFYLCACSSFLAGGRQETQYFGPGTRLLVL.

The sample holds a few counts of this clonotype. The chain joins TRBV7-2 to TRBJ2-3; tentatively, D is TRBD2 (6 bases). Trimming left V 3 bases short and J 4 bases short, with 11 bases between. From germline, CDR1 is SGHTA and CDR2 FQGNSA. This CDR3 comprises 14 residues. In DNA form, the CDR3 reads TGTGCCAGCAGCTTGATCGGGACTTCAGATACGCAGTATTTT. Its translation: CASSLIGTSDTQYF.

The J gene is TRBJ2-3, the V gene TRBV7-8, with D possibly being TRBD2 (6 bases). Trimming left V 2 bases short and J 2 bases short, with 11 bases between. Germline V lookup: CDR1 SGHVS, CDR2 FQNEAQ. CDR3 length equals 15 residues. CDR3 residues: CASSLRRRDTDTQYF. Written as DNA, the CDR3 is TGTGCCAGCAGCTTACGGCGGAGGGACACAGATACGCAGTATTTT. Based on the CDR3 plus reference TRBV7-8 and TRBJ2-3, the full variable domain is GAGVSQSPRYKVAKRGQDVALRCDPISGHVSLFWYQQALGQGPEFLTYFQNEAQLDKSGLPSDRFFAERPEGSVSTLKIQRTQQEDSAVYLCASSLRRRDTDTQYFGPGTRLTVL.

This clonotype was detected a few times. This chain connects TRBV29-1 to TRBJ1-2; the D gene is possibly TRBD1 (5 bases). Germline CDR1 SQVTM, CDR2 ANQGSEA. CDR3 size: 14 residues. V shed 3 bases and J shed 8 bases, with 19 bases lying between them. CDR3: CSVDTPTRGYGYTF. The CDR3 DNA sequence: TGCAGCGTTGACACCCCGACAAGGGGTTACGGCTACACCTTC.

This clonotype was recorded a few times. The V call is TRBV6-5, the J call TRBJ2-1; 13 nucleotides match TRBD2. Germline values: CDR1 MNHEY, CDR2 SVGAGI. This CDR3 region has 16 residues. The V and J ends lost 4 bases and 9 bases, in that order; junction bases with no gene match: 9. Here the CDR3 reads CASSSPRGTSGVEQFF. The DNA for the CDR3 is TGTGCCAGCAGTTCCCCTCGGGGGACTAGCGGGGTTGAGCAGTTCTTC.

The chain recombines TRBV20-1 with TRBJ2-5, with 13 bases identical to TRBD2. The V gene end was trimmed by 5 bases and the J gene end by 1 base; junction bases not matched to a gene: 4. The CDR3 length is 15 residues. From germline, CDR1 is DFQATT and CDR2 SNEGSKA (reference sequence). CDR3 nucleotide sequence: TGCAGTGCTGCAGGACTAGCGGGAGTCCAAGAGACCCAGTACTTC. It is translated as CSAAGLAGVQETQYF.

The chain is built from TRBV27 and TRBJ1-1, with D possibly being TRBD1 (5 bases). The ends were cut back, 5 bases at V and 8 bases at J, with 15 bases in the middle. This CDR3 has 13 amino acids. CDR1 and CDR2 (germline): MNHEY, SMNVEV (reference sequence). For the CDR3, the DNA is TGTGCCAGCAGTCTAAAAACAGGTACCGAAGCTTTCTTT. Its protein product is CASSLKTGTEAFF.

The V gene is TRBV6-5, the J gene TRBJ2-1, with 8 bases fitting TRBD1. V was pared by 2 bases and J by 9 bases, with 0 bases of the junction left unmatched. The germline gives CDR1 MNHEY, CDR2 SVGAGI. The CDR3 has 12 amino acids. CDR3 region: CASSYTGGEQFF. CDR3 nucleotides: TGTGCCAGCAGTTACACAGGGGGTGAGCAGTTCTTC.

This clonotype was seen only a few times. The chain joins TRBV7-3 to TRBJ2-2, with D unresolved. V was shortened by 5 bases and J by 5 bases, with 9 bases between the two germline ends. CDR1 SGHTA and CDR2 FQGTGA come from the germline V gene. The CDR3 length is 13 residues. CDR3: CASSLIRTGELFF. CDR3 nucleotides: TGTGCCAGCAGCCTCATTAGAACCGGGGAGCTGTTTTTT. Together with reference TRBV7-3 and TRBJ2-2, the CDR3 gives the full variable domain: GAGVSQTPSNKVTEKGKYVELRCDPISGHTALYWYRQSLGQGPEFLIYFQGTGAADDSGLPNDRFFAVRPEGSVSTLKIQRTERGDSAVYLCASSLIRTGELFFGEGSRLTVL.

CDR3 loop: CASSYVAGVRYEQYF. For the CDR3, the DNA is TGTGCCAGCAGTTACGTGGCGGGAGTCCGTTACGAGCAGTACTTC. V usage is TRBV6-2 or TRBV6-3 and J usage is TRBJ2-7, with 7 bases that match TRBD2. The CDR3 is 15 amino acids. Per germline, CDR1 MNHEY and CDR2 SVGEGT. V lost 2 bases, J lost 4 bases, and 8 bases stayed unmatched.